The 20 T cell receptor beta chains below come from one sample, sequenced in a study of monozygotic twins with cystic fibrosis. Data came from immunoSEQ multiplex PCR; TCRdb stores just in-frame clones and leaves some out. The profile shows fewer than 20,000 clones, roughly 96% of them singletons. The sequenced sample consisted of blood. The receptors shown here come from a girl aged 2-10 years with cystic fibrosis.

Here the CDR3 DNA reads TGTGCCATCACGGCGGGGGGCACGGAGACCCAGTACTTC. It translates to CAITAGGTETQYF. This sequence joins TRBV10-3 and TRBJ2-5, with TRBD2 identical over 8 bases. Germline V CDR1 and CDR2: ENHRY, SYGVKD. Losses at the gene ends were 7 bases for V and 5 bases for J; bases not matched to a gene: 6. The CDR3 is made up of 13 amino acids.

Only a few counts were recorded for this clone. V usage is TRBV28 and J usage is TRBJ2-7, with 7 bases lining up with TRBD2. Germline V gene data show CDR1 as MDHEN and CDR2 as SYDVKM. The CDR3 spans 15 residues. V shed 2 bases and J 1 base; nucleotides not matched to a gene: 5. CDR3 region: CASSLRGDLSYEQYF. CDR3 in DNA: TGTGCCAGCAGTTTACGGGGGGACCTATCCTACGAGCAGTACTTC.

This chain uses TRBV18 with TRBJ1-1; 9 bases line up with TRBD1. The CDR3 covers 12 residues. The junction had 2 bases not matched to a gene; V was cut back by 5 bases and J by 7 bases. Looked up from germline, CDR1 is KGHSH and CDR2 is LQKENI. CDR3 bases: TGTGCCAGCTCATGGACAGGGGATGAAGCTTTCTTT. As protein: CASSWTGDEAFF.

This chain uses TRBV11-3 with TRBJ1-2; D might be TRBD1 (5 bases). This CDR3 contains 12 residues. With 5 bases removed from V and 8 bases from J, the gap between germline ends came to 12 bases. Germline CDR1 reads SGHNT; CDR2 reads YENEEA. The chain's CDR3 is CASSPGGGGYTF. DNA of the CDR3: TGTGCCAGCAGCCCGGGGGGTGGAGGCTACACCTTC.

The V and J genes are TRBV7-2 and TRBJ2-5, with no clear D. The V gene's germline CDR1 is SGHTA and CDR2 FQGNSA. Trimming removed 0 bases from V and 7 bases from J, with 6 bases in between. The CDR3 totals 12 residues. CDR3: CASSLAPGTQYF. Written as DNA, the CDR3 is TGTGCCAGCAGCTTAGCTCCCGGGACCCAGTACTTC.

The rearrangement joins TRBV4-1 to TRBJ2-1; TRBD2 matches 11 bases. Germline trimming cut 0 bases from V and 5 bases from J; bases unmatched to any gene: 6. CDR1 and CDR2 (germline): MGHRA, YSYEKL. This CDR3 has 17 amino acids. CDR3 in amino acids: CASSQDPSGGPHNEQFF. The CDR3 DNA follows: TGCGCCAGCAGCCAAGACCCTAGCGGGGGGCCCCACAATGAGCAGTTCTTC.

In its sample, this clone was seen once. The chain couples TRBV5-6 to TRBJ1-6; tentatively, D is TRBD1 (6 bases). From germline, CDR1 is SGHDT and CDR2 YYEEEE. V was clipped by 1 base and J by 9 bases, with 23 bases between them. The CDR3 loop spans 18 amino acids. CDR3 in DNA: TGTGCCAGCAGCTTGAAGTTAGCCCCCACAGGGAATTTTTCACCCCTCCACTTT. It encodes CASSLKLAPTGNFSPLHF.

The chain recombines TRBV5-6 with TRBJ1-1; TRBD1 agrees at 7 bases. The length of the CDR3 is 14 residues. Germline V gene data show CDR1 as SGHDT and CDR2 as YYEEEE. The trim removed 5 bases at V and 3 bases at J, leaving 7 bases unmatched. CDR3 loop: CASRPQGGYTEAFF. Here the CDR3 DNA reads TGTGCCAGCAGACCCCAGGGGGGCTACACTGAAGCTTTCTTT. The variable domain in full, with the rest retrieved from reference TRBV5-6 and TRBJ1-1, is DAGVTQSPTHLIKTRGQQVTLRCSPKSGHDTVSWYQQALGQGPQFIFQYYEEEERQRGNFPDRFSGHQFPNYSSELNVNALLLGDSALYLCASRPQGGYTEAFFGQGTRLTVV.

This clone has only one observation. The genes are TRBV7-8 and TRBJ1-1; weak D call: TRBD1 (5 bases). The germline V gene encodes CDR1 SGHVS and CDR2 FQNEAQ. The CDR3 length is 15 residues. Trimming took off 5 bases at V and 0 bases at J, with 13 bases between the two ends. CDR3 bases: TGTGCCAGCAGCCTAATGGGGACGATGAACACTGAAGCTTTCTTT. This sequence encodes CASSLMGTMNTEAFF.

The chain has TRBV19 and TRBJ1-3; D is ambiguous. The CDR3 totals 15 residues. Deletions cut 5 bases from V and 0 bases from J, with 11 bases between. CDR1 and CDR2 from the germline V gene are LNHDA and SQIVND (reference sequence). CDR3 loop: CASSQVPYSGNTIYF. CDR3 bases: TGTGCCAGTAGTCAAGTCCCTTACTCTGGAAACACCATATATTTT.

The CDR3 is CASSLEGETQYF. The CDR3 nucleotides are TGTGCCAGCAGCTTAGAGGGGGAGACCCAGTACTTC. The V gene is TRBV11-3, the J gene TRBJ2-5; D is uncertain. CDR1 SGHNT and CDR2 YENEEA come from the germline V gene. The CDR3 sequence is 12 residues long. Trimming left V 0 bases short and J 5 bases short, with 4 bases between.

This chain links TRBV9 with TRBJ2-3; unclear D gene. CDR1 and CDR2 from the germline V gene are SGDLS and YYNGEE. The CDR3 extends over 15 amino acids. V lost 0 bases to trimming and J lost 6 bases, with 14 bases between them. CDR3 in amino acids: CASSVDPRPLDTQYF. For the CDR3, the DNA is TGTGCCAGCAGCGTAGACCCCCGTCCCTTGGATACGCAGTATTTT.

The rearrangement joins TRBV19 to TRBJ1-5, with D tentatively TRBD1 (6 bases). Germline assignment: CDR1 LNHDA and CDR2 SQIVND (reference sequence). V was cut by 5 bases and J by 6 bases, with 20 bases left in between. The CDR3 is 16 amino acids. The CDR3 sequence: CASSDRGQGLSQPQHF. CDR3 bases: TGTGCCAGTAGTGACCGGGGGCAGGGCTTATCTCAGCCCCAGCATTTT.

This sequence joins TRBV5-1 and TRBJ1-1; tentative D call: TRBD1 (6 bases). The CDR3 length is 17 residues. Between the trimmed V and J ends, which lost 5 bases and 1 base, there was a span of 21 bases. Germline V CDR1 and CDR2: SGHRS, YFSETQ. CDR3 nucleotide sequence: TGCGCCAGCAGTTATGGAACTATGGGACACTCGAACACTGAAGCTTTCTTT. This gives the protein CASSYGTMGHSNTEAFF.

The J gene is TRBJ1-3, the V gene TRBV30; D is ambiguous. The CDR3 extends over 11 amino acids. In germline, CDR1 is GTSNPN, CDR2 SVGIG (reference sequence). V was pared by 2 bases and J by 4 bases, with 3 bases between. CDR3 in amino acids: CAWSTGNTIYF. CDR3 coding DNA: TGTGCCTGGAGTACAGGAAACACCATATATTTT.

CDR3 bases: TGCGCCAGCAGCGCCACCGGGACACCGAACACTGAAGCTTTCTTT. Protein: CASSATGTPNTEAFF. This rearrangement joins TRBV5-1 to TRBJ1-1, with D maybe TRBD1 (6 bases). V dropped 4 bases and J dropped 1 base, with 14 bases sitting between them. CDR1 is SGHRS and CDR2 is YFSETQ in the germline V gene. There are 15 residues in the CDR3. The full variable domain, in which reference TRBV5-1 and TRBJ1-1 provide the parts outside the CDR3, is KAGVTQTPRYLIKTRGQQVTLSCSPISGHRSVSWYQQTPGQGLQFLFEYFSETQRNKGNFPGRFSGRQFSNSRSEMNVSTLELGDSALYLCASSATGTPNTEAFFGQGTRLTVV.

The gene calls are TRBV10-3 and TRBJ1-3, with 7 positions matching TRBD1. This CDR3 spans 14 amino acids. Per the germline V gene, CDR1 is ENHRY and CDR2 is SYGVKD. The V segment lost 10 bases and the J segment 0 bases; nucleotides outside the gene matches: 6. CDR3 sequence reads: CATRDSSSGNTIYF. In nucleotides, the CDR3 is TGTGCCACCCGGGACAGTAGCTCTGGAAACACCATATATTTT.

This clone was recorded only once. This chain connects TRBV19 to TRBJ1-2, with 10 nucleotides matching TRBD1. CDR1 and CDR2 from the germline V gene are LNHDA and SQIVND (reference sequence). The V and J ends lost 5 bases and 8 bases, in that order; junction bases with no gene match: 5. The CDR3 spans 13 residues. The CDR3 bases are TGTGCCAGTAGTCGGGGACAGGGGCGAGGCTACACCTTC. Its protein is CASSRGQGRGYTF.

This clone is a singleton in its sample. The rearrangement links TRBV7-2 to TRBJ2-7; D might be TRBD2 (5 bases). CDR1 is SGHTA and CDR2 is FQGNSA in the germline V gene. The ends were cut back, 4 bases at V and 5 bases at J, with 12 bases in the middle. This CDR3 region has 13 residues. As DNA, the CDR3 is TGTGCCAGCAGCTCTTCCGACTACCACGAGCAGTACTTC. Translated, it gives CASSSSDYHEQYF.

The J gene is TRBJ2-7, the V gene TRBV18, with D perhaps assigned TRBD1 or TRBD2 (6 bases each). This CDR3 is built from 12 residues. The germline V and J ends were trimmed by 3 bases and 6 bases, with 9 bases remaining between them. The germline gives CDR1 KGHSH, CDR2 LQKENI. CDR3 sequence reads: CASSPGGREQYF. In DNA, the CDR3 is TGTGCCAGCTCACCTGGGGGGCGCGAGCAGTACTTC. Variable domain in full (rest from reference TRBV18 and TRBJ2-7): NAGVMQNPRHLVRRRGQEARLRCSPMKGHSHVYWYRQLPEEGLKFMVYLQKENIIDESGMPKERFSAEFPKEGPSILRIQQVVRGDSAAYFCASSPGGREQYFGPGTRLTVT.